The 32 T cell receptor beta chains given below trace back to one sample, sequenced in a study of shared clonotypes between healthy human individuals. The repertoire was sequenced with immunoSEQ multiplex PCR; TCRdb's copy has only in-frame clones and lacks some. The sample carries more than 1.2 million clones, approximately 98.5% recorded once. Sequenced: naive CD4+ T cells sorted from blood. The subset was: CD45RA+ positively selected. These receptor sequences come from a man aged 25 to 40 in good health.

The V and J genes are TRBV11-2 and TRBJ1-1; D not resolved. This CDR3 comprises 14 residues. Between the trimmed V and J ends, which lost 0 bases and 3 bases, there was a span of 8 bases. Germline assignment: CDR1 SGHAT and CDR2 FQNNGV. The CDR3 nucleotides read TGTGCCAGCAGCTTAGATCTTGGGTACACTGAAGCTTTCTTT. Amino acids: CASSLDLGYTEAFF.

The chain joins TRBV18 to TRBJ1-1; D is unclear. V was clipped by 3 bases and J by 0 bases, with 11 bases between them. The length of the CDR3 is 15 residues. CDR1 is KGHSH, CDR2 LQKENI, per germline. This CDR3 is CASSPMRQMNTEAFF. In DNA, the CDR3 is TGTGCCAGCTCACCTATGCGGCAGATGAACACTGAAGCTTTCTTT. The whole variable domain, filled in from reference TRBV18 and TRBJ1-1, reads NAGVMQNPRHLVRRRGQEARLRCSPMKGHSHVYWYRQLPEEGLKFMVYLQKENIIDESGMPKERFSAEFPKEGPSILRIQQVVRGDSAAYFCASSPMRQMNTEAFFGQGTRLTVV.

The J gene is TRBJ1-3, the V gene TRBV7-2; the D gene is possibly TRBD1 (5 bases). The CDR3 has 12 residues. V was trimmed by 3 bases and J by 10 bases, leaving 10 bases between them. Germline CDR1 reads SGHTA; CDR2 reads FQGNSA. CDR3 protein: CASSLMRQTIYF. The CDR3 DNA sequence: TGTGCCAGCAGCTTGATGCGACAGACCATATATTTT.

Details on this clone: This specimen includes other DNA sequences encoding the same CDR3. This chain joins TRBV19 and TRBJ2-7; D unclear. Germline V lookup: CDR1 LNHDA, CDR2 SQIVND (reference sequence). Trimming shortened V by 3 bases and J by 3 bases, and 9 bases separated the two germline ends. This CDR3 comprises 13 residues. The CDR3 DNA sequence: TGTGCCAGTAGTATCGGCGGCCTCTACGAGCAGTACTTC. It yields the protein CASSIGGLYEQYF.

The chain joins TRBV9 to TRBJ2-5; tentatively, D is TRBD2 (6 bases). Germline V gives CDR1 SGDLS, CDR2 YYNGEE. This CDR3 region has 15 residues. Trimming pared 4 bases from V and 5 bases from J, leaving 18 bases between. The DNA for the CDR3 is TGTGCCAGCAGCCCCCGTGCGGGAAACGATGAGACCCAGTACTTC. It translates to CASSPRAGNDETQYF. The full variable domain, in which reference TRBV9 and TRBJ2-5 provide the parts outside the CDR3, is DSGVTQTPKHLITATGQRVTLRCSPRSGDLSVYWYQQSLDQGLQFLIQYYNGEERAKGNILERFSAQQFPDLHSELNLSSLELGDSALYFCASSPRAGNDETQYFGPGTRLLVL.

The chain uses TRBV7-9 and TRBJ2-7; D is unclear. This CDR3 contains 13 residues. The V end lost 0 bases, the J end lost 6 bases, and 9 bases lay between the germline ends. CDR1 is SEHNR and CDR2 is FQNEAQ in the germline V gene (reference sequence). CDR3 loop: CASSLALAREQYF. The CDR3 nucleotides read TGTGCCAGCAGCTTAGCGTTGGCGCGCGAGCAGTACTTC.

This clone was counted a single time. The chain is built from TRBV28 and TRBJ2-6; D may be TRBD1 or TRBD2 (5 bases each). From germline, CDR1 is MDHEN and CDR2 SYDVKM. Trimming removed 7 bases at V and 2 bases at J, with 12 bases between. The CDR3 runs to 15 residues. The CDR3: CASKGPNTGANVLTF. The CDR3 DNA is TGTGCCAGCAAGGGACCGAACACTGGGGCCAACGTCCTGACTTTC. The complete variable domain, with remaining parts taken from reference TRBV28 and TRBJ2-6, reads DVKVTQSSRYLVKRTGEKVFLECVQDMDHENMFWYRQDPGLGLRLIYFSYDVKMKEKGDIPEGYSVSREKKERFSLILESASTNQTSMYLCASKGPNTGANVLTFGAGSRLTVL.

The sample holds one count of this clone. This sequence joins TRBV12-5 and TRBJ2-3; 8 bases line up with TRBD2. Germline V CDR1 and CDR2: LGHNT, FRNRAP. J was trimmed by 1 base and V by 7 bases; bases with no gene match: 1. The CDR3 extends over 13 amino acids. CDR3 sequence reads: CASETSGTDTQYF. CDR3 in DNA: TGTGCTAGTGAGACTAGCGGCACAGATACGCAGTATTTT.

This clone was picked up one time. V and J are TRBV10-3 and TRBJ2-2; D is possibly TRBD1 (6 bases). CDR3 size: 16 residues. In germline, CDR1 is ENHRY, CDR2 SYGVKD. The V gene lost 4 bases and the J gene lost 2 bases, with 14 bases spanning the gap. CDR3 nucleotides: TGTGCCATCAGTGGGGTTCCGGGACAAAACACCGGGGAGCTGTTTTTT. It translates to CAISGVPGQNTGELFF.

This clone was picked up one time. Other nucleotide sequences from this sample produce the same CDR3. The chain combines TRBV5-1 with TRBJ2-3; D unclear. Deletions cut 0 bases from V and 1 base from J, with 9 bases between. The V gene's germline CDR1 is SGHRS and CDR2 YFSETQ. This CDR3 has 15 amino acids. Here the CDR3 reads CASSLAHAGTDTQYF. The CDR3 nucleotides read TGCGCCAGCAGCTTGGCCCATGCGGGCACAGATACGCAGTATTTT.

This rearrangement joins TRBV9 to TRBJ2-5; TRBD2 matches 8 bases. Germline CDR1 is SGDLS and CDR2 is YYNGEE. The CDR3 spans 15 residues. The V segment lost 3 bases and the J segment 4 bases; nucleotides outside the gene matches: 8. CDR3 sequence (DNA): TGTGCCAGCAGCGGAGCGGGAGTCAGTTTAGAGACCCAGTACTTC. It is translated as CASSGAGVSLETQYF.

The V and J genes are TRBV2 and TRBJ2-1; D is ambiguous. The germline V and J ends were trimmed by 5 bases and 5 bases, with 13 bases remaining between them. The CDR3 is 14 amino acids. Germline V lookup: CDR1 SNHLY, CDR2 FYNNEI. Here the CDR3 reads CASSPDGAHNEQFF. The DNA of the CDR3 is TGTGCCAGCAGTCCTGACGGCGCACACAATGAGCAGTTCTTC. Using reference TRBV2 and TRBJ2-1 for the parts outside the CDR3, the full variable domain is EPEVTQTPSHQVTQMGQEVILRCVPISNHLYFYWYRQILGQKVEFLVSFYNNEISEKSEIFDDQFSVERPDGSNFTLKIRSTKLEDSAMYFCASSPDGAHNEQFFGPGTRLTVL.

The J gene is TRBJ2-1, the V gene TRBV2, with 7 bases aligning to TRBD2. Trimming took 6 bases from V and 2 from J; bases not matched to a gene: 13. CDR3 length: 17 residues. Germline values: CDR1 SNHLY, CDR2 FYNNEI. The CDR3 nucleotides read TGTGCCAGCAGCGACCTCCAACTAGCGAGTACCTACAATGAGCAGTTCTTC. Protein sequence: CASSDLQLASTYNEQFF.

The chain uses TRBV5-4 and TRBJ2-2; perhaps D is TRBD1 or TRBD2 (6 bases each). Trimming took off 4 bases at V and 3 bases at J, with 16 bases between the two ends. There are 16 residues in the CDR3. Germline V gives CDR1 SGHNT, CDR2 YYREEE (reference sequence). The DNA of the CDR3 is TGTGCCAGCAGCCAAGGACAGCGGGCCCACACCGGGGAGCTGTTTTTT. Encoded protein: CASSQGQRAHTGELFF.

The chain combines TRBV18 with TRBJ2-1; D not certain. Deletions cut 2 bases from V and 5 bases from J, with 4 bases between. This CDR3 is built from 12 residues. The germline CDR1 and CDR2 sequences are KGHSH and LQKENI. In nucleotides, the CDR3 is TGTGCCAGCTCACCAATGGACAATGAGCAGTTCTTC. Protein: CASSPMDNEQFF. The entire variable domain, with the rest obtained from reference TRBV18 and TRBJ2-1, is as follows: NAGVMQNPRHLVRRRGQEARLRCSPMKGHSHVYWYRQLPEEGLKFMVYLQKENIIDESGMPKERFSAEFPKEGPSILRIQQVVRGDSAAYFCASSPMDNEQFFGPGTRLTVL.

A note on this clone: The identical CDR3 is also encoded by other nucleotide sequences in the sample. The chain combines TRBV20-1 with TRBJ2-3; D remains unclear. The germline V and J ends were trimmed by 3 bases and 9 bases, with 7 bases remaining between them. The CDR3 spans 10 residues. Germline CDR1 DFQATT, CDR2 SNEGSKA (reference sequence). The CDR3 DNA follows: TGCAGTGCTAGTTTAGGGACGCAGTATTTT. As protein: CSASLGTQYF.

Of note for this clone: This same CDR3 is encoded by further DNA sequences in the sample. The chain employs TRBV18 and TRBJ1-2; tentative D call: TRBD1 (5 bases). Trimming took 2 bases from V and 7 from J, leaving 8 bases between them. Germline V gene lookup returns CDR1 KGHSH and CDR2 LQKENI. The CDR3 consists of 12 residues. CDR3 residues: CASSPGGPGYTF. The CDR3 DNA reads TGTGCCAGCTCACCAGGGGGACCTGGCTACACCTTC.

For this clone: The identical CDR3 is also encoded by other nucleotide sequences in the sample. This chain links TRBV28 with TRBJ1-2; a weak D match, TRBD1 (5 bases). The V end was cut by 3 bases, the J end by 4 bases, with 6 bases between. Germline V gene lookup returns CDR1 MDHEN and CDR2 SYDVKM. There are 12 residues in the CDR3. The CDR3 DNA follows: TGTGCCAGCAGTTTGAGGGGCTATGGCTACACCTTC. The encoded protein is CASSLRGYGYTF.

On this clone: This specimen includes other DNA sequences encoding the same CDR3. V is TRBV28 and J is TRBJ1-2; D gene unclear. The CDR3 is 14 amino acids. The ends were cut back, 6 bases at V and 0 bases at J, with 11 bases in the middle. Germline CDR1 and CDR2: MDHEN and SYDVKM. CDR3 sequence reads: CASRTPGSNYGYTF. The CDR3 DNA follows: TGTGCCAGCAGGACCCCGGGGTCTAACTATGGCTACACCTTC.

The rearrangement uses TRBV7-6 and TRBJ2-7; a possible D gene is TRBD2 (5 bases). CDR1 and CDR2 (germline): SGHVS, FNYEAQ. Trimming stripped 5 bases from V and 6 bases from J, with 17 bases between. The CDR3 spans 14 residues. CDR3 protein: CASSRTRNRGEQYF. As DNA, the CDR3 is TGTGCCAGCAGCCGCACTAGGAATCGAGGCGAGCAGTACTTC.

V usage is TRBV5-1 and J usage is TRBJ1-1; D gene unclear. With 0 bases removed from V and 0 bases from J, the gap between germline ends came to 9 bases. This CDR3 contains 15 residues. Per the germline V gene, CDR1 is SGHRS and CDR2 is YFSETQ. Here the CDR3 reads CASSLAVGVNTEAFF. The CDR3 DNA reads as TGCGCCAGCAGCTTGGCGGTGGGAGTGAACACTGAAGCTTTCTTT.

The rearrangement uses TRBV2 and TRBJ1-5, with unresolved D. V was pared by 4 bases and J by 11 bases, with 12 bases between. Germline assignment: CDR1 SNHLY and CDR2 FYNNEI. This CDR3 contains 12 residues. The CDR3 nucleotides read TGTGCCAGCAGTGTGACCGAGAAGTCCCAGCATTTT. It yields the protein CASSVTEKSQHF.

The V call is TRBV11-2, the J call TRBJ2-3, with 8 bases fitting TRBD2. Germline trimming cut 5 bases from V and 6 bases from J; bases unmatched to any gene: 7. The CDR3 is 14 residues long. Germline CDR1 is SGHAT and CDR2 is FQNNGV. The CDR3 sequence: CASSLGTRGDTQYF. DNA of the CDR3: TGTGCCAGCAGCCTCGGGACTAGGGGGGATACGCAGTATTTT.

The CDR3 spells CASTGRGTDTQYF. Here the CDR3 DNA reads TGTGCCAGCACGGGCAGGGGCACAGATACGCAGTATTTT. The V call is TRBV27, the J call TRBJ2-3; possibly TRBD1 for D (5 bases). The CDR3 is 13 amino acids. Trimming pared 7 bases from V and 1 base from J, leaving 9 bases between. Per the germline V gene, CDR1 is MNHEY and CDR2 is SMNVEV (reference sequence).

The chain couples TRBV25-1 to TRBJ1-5, with 7 positions matching TRBD1. V lost 4 bases and J lost 1; bases outside the gene matches: 4. CDR3 length: 15 residues. Looked up from germline, CDR1 is MGHDK and CDR2 is SYGVNS. The CDR3 loop reads CASSGQGGSNQPQHF. The DNA of the CDR3 is TGTGCCAGCAGTGGACAGGGTGGGAGCAATCAGCCCCAGCATTTT.

On this clone itself: The identical CDR3 is also encoded by other nucleotide sequences in the sample. This chain links TRBV9 with TRBJ2-7; maybe TRBD2 (6 bases). The V end was cut by 0 bases, the J end by 3 bases, with 10 bases between. In germline, CDR1 is SGDLS, CDR2 YYNGEE. The CDR3 length is 14 residues. The CDR3 nucleotides are TGTGCCAGCAGCGTAGACGCCGGGGGCTACGAGCAGTACTTC. This gives the protein CASSVDAGGYEQYF.

This chain links TRBV9 with TRBJ1-2; D is possibly TRBD1 (6 bases). Germline V gene lookup returns CDR1 SGDLS and CDR2 YYNGEE. This CDR3 region has 15 residues. The V end lost 5 bases, the J end lost 2 bases, and 16 bases lay between the germline ends. The CDR3 region is CASSPKYRENYGYTF. CDR3 sequence (DNA): TGTGCCAGCAGTCCCAAATACAGGGAAAACTATGGCTACACCTTC.

The chain uses TRBV27 and TRBJ1-5; D gene ambiguous. This CDR3 is built from 14 residues. The germline gives CDR1 MNHEY, CDR2 SMNVEV (reference sequence). Trimming took 4 bases from V and 3 from J, leaving 10 bases between them. CDR3 sequence: CASSSGRFNQPQHF. The DNA of the CDR3 is TGTGCCAGCAGTTCCGGACGGTTCAATCAGCCCCAGCATTTT.

The V gene is TRBV18, the J gene TRBJ2-3; D perhaps matches TRBD2 (6 bases). This CDR3 is 18 amino acids long. Trimming took off 1 base at V and 1 base at J, with 18 bases between the two ends. CDR1 and CDR2 from the germline V gene are KGHSH and LQKENI. The CDR3 coding sequence is TGTGCCAGCTCACCACTTAGCGGATCCCTAACCCGCACAGATACGCAGTATTTT. Residues: CASSPLSGSLTRTDTQYF.

The V call is TRBV6-5, the J call TRBJ2-7, with 8 bases that match TRBD2. V gave up 4 bases and J gave up 7 bases; unmatched junction bases: 12. The CDR3 consists of 15 residues. Germline CDR1 and CDR2: MNHEY and SVGAGI. CDR3 DNA: TGTGCCAGCAGTTTCCCGAGGGGCGGGAGGTGGGAGCAGTACTTC. Translated, it gives CASSFPRGGRWEQYF.

The genes are TRBV6-6 and TRBJ2-7; possible D gene TRBD1, 6 bases. V gave up 8 bases and J gave up 4 bases, with 12 bases separating them. Per the germline V gene, CDR1 is MNHNY and CDR2 is SVGAGI (reference sequence). CDR3 length equals 12 residues. The CDR3 loop is CASLEQGYEQYF. The DNA for the CDR3 is TGTGCCAGCCTGGAACAGGGTTACGAGCAGTACTTC.

In this sample, this clone turned up once. The chain employs TRBV5-5 and TRBJ1-3; 8 nucleotides align to TRBD1. This CDR3 has 17 amino acids. J lost 4 bases, V lost 2 bases, and 11 bases had no gene match. Germline loops: CDR1 SGHKS, CDR2 YYEKEE (reference sequence). The CDR3 DNA is TGTGCCAGCAGCTTTTTTCGTCACGGGACAGGAGGAAACACCATATATTTT. Amino acids: CASSFFRHGTGGNTIYF.